A single sample gave rise to the 8 T cell receptor beta chains below, sequenced in a study of identical twins. Via MiXCR, TCRdb re-called the 5' RACE reads, giving one row per CDR3 protein. This sample yields approximately 150,000 distinct CDR3 sequences, of which 3% to 4.5% are seen a single time; around 8% belongs to the top ten. The sequenced sample was memory T cells sorted from blood. The source is a man younger than 35 in good health.

This clonotype was detected many times. The V and J genes are TRBV6-5 and TRBJ2-7; the match to TRBD1 covers 9 bases. The ends lost 6 bases at V and 5 bases at J; junction bases unmatched: 2. CDR1 and CDR2 from the germline V gene are MNHEY and SVGAGI. CDR3 length: 12 residues. The CDR3 region is CASRTGGDEQYF. As DNA, the CDR3 is TGTGCCAGCAGGACAGGGGGGGACGAGCAGTACTTC.

This clonotype was counted many times. The chain has TRBV12-3 or TRBV12-4 and TRBJ2-1; possible D gene TRBD2, 6 bases. Between the trimmed V and J ends, which lost 6 bases and 6 bases, there was a span of 18 bases. CDR3 length equals 15 residues. CDR3: CASRKTRVGINEQFF. DNA for the CDR3: TGTGCCAGCAGGAAGACTAGGGTCGGTATCAATGAGCAGTTCTTC.

This clonotype has at least ten counts. The V call is TRBV12-3 or TRBV12-4, the J call TRBJ2-7; 7 bases agree with TRBD1. The CDR3 runs 15 residues. V shed 0 bases and J 2 bases; nucleotides not matched to a gene: 4. CDR3 amino acids: CASSLAGQGAYEQYF. The DNA of the CDR3 is TGTGCCAGCAGTTTAGCCGGGCAGGGGGCCTACGAGCAGTACTTC.

This clonotype has at least ten counts. V and J are TRBV20-1 and TRBJ2-1; 7 positions match TRBD2. With 6 bases clipped from V and 5 bases from J, the junction kept 10 bases outside the gene matches. Per the germline V gene, CDR1 is DFQATT and CDR2 is SNEGSKA (reference sequence). The CDR3 length is 14 residues. CDR3 DNA sequence: TGCAGTGCAGAACCCGGGACTATCGACAATGAGCAGTTCTTC. Its translation: CSAEPGTIDNEQFF.

This clonotype showed up many times. The chain couples TRBV18 to TRBJ2-1; 13 bases are a match to TRBD2. The CDR3 has 15 residues. Looked up from germline, CDR1 is KGHSH and CDR2 is LQKENI. The J segment lost 8 bases and the V segment lost 4 bases, leaving 5 bases of the junction unmatched. The CDR3 is CASSRTSGSVHEQFF. DNA of the CDR3: TGTGCCAGCTCACGGACTAGCGGGAGTGTCCATGAGCAGTTCTTC.

This clonotype occurred many times. The CDR3 is CASSVDRGDQYF. The CDR3 DNA sequence: TGCGCCAGCAGCGTGGACAGGGGGGATCAGTACTTC. V and J are TRBV5-1 and TRBJ2-5; 10 nucleotides agree with TRBD1. V was pared by 4 bases and J by 11 bases, with 5 bases of the junction left unmatched. There are 12 residues in the CDR3. Germline assignment: CDR1 SGHRS and CDR2 YFSETQ.

At least ten counts were recorded for this clonotype. The chain carries TRBV7-2 and TRBJ2-2, with 11 positions matching TRBD2. The trim removed 5 bases at V and 5 bases at J, leaving 7 bases unmatched. CDR3 length: 16 amino acids. Germline V gene data show CDR1 as SGHTA and CDR2 as FQGNSA. The CDR3 coding sequence is TGTGCCAGCAGCCACCCTAGCGGGGGGCGGACCGGGGAGCTGTTTTTT. Amino acid sequence: CASSHPSGGRTGELFF.

Many counts were recorded for this clonotype. This chain joins TRBV5-5 and TRBJ2-2; D is undetermined. The CDR3 is made up of 15 amino acids. Trimming left V 1 base short and J 5 bases short, with 12 bases between. Germline loops: CDR1 SGHKS, CDR2 YYEKEE (reference sequence). CDR3 coding DNA: TGTGCCAGCAGCTTGAAGGGATTAGGAACCGGGGAGCTGTTTTTT. Protein sequence: CASSLKGLGTGELFF.